This entry concerns a single T cell receptor (beta chain). Its antigen is unidentified. The germline CDR1 and CDR2 sequences are GTSNPN and SVGIG (reference sequence). Trimming removed 0 bases from V and 2 bases from J, with 7 bases in between. The length of the CDR3 is 13 residues. Here immunoSEQ multiplex PCR was the method, and the copy in TCRdb shows in-frame clones only, minus some. The sample gives about 120,000 clones, about nine tenths of which show up once; approximately 2.4% is in the top ten. This entry is derived from a study of T cell responses to AZD1222 COVID-19 vaccine. Findings and caveats of the study: At study baseline, merely roughly 6 AZD1222 recipients were seropositive. It was only after the peak T cell response that any repertoires were sampled. Distributed over spike, vaccine-associated CD4 TCRs predominated at 160-218 and 743-854.

The chain couples TRBV30 to TRBJ1-1; D remains unclear. The sequences come from peripheral blood, collected on day 0 of AZD1222 vaccination. This receptor was identified in an adult in good health. CDR3 DNA sequence: TGTGCCTGGAGTGTATCGGTAAACACTGAAGCTTTCTTT. This translates into CAWSVSVNTEAFF.